The TCR beta chain under discussion was sequenced for a study of CD8 T cells in Susac syndrome. CD8+ and CD4+ T cells circulating in blood were sequenced for TCR beta. Treatment-naive patients with stable or active relapsing-remitting disease served as multiple sclerosis controls. The CD8+ and CD4+ T cells were isolated magnetically using a negative isolation approach, whereas the TEMRA cells were enriched by FACS. Random-hexamer reverse transcription was applied to about 0.5 to 1 ug RNA. Multiplex immunoSEQ PCR targeted 54 Vbeta and 13 Jbeta TCR beta segments. Each CDR3 protein is one row after TCRdb ran MiXCR on the immunoSEQ multiplex PCR reads. The data contain 120,000 or so distinct CDR3 sequences, roughly 94% of them seen just once; the ten biggest clones take up roughly 0.13%. Germline CDR1 MNHEY, CDR2 SVGAGI. The CDR3 consists of 16 residues. V lost 0 bases, J lost 2 bases, and 14 bases lay in between.

This clonotype originated in a human donor with multiple sclerosis. The source material was CD4+ T cells from PBMCs. The chain carries TRBV6-5 and TRBJ2-7, with a tentative D call TRBD1 (5 bases). The CDR3 DNA is TGTGCCAGCAGTTACTCAGGTCAGGGAAGTCCCTACGAGCAGTACTTC. Translation gives CASSYSGQGSPYEQYF.